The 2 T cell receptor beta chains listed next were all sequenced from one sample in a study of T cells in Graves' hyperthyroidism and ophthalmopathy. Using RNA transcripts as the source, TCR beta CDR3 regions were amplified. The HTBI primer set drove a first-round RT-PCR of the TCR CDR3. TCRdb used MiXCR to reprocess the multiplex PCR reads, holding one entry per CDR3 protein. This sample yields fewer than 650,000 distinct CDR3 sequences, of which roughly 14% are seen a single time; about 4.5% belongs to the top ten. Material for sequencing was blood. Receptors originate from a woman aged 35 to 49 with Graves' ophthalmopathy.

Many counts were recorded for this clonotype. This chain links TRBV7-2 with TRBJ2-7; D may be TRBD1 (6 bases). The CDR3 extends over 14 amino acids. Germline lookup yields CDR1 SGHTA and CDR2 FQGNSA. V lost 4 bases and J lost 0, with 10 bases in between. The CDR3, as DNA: TGTGCCAGCAGCTCCACAGGGAGCTCCTACGAGCAGTACTTC. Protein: CASSSTGSSYEQYF.

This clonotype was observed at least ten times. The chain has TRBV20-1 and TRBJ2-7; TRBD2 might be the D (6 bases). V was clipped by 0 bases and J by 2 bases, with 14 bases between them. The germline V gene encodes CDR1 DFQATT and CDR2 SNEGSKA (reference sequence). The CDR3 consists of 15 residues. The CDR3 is CSARDGQAGTYEQYF. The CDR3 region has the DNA TGCAGTGCTAGAGATGGGCAGGCGGGGACCTACGAGCAGTACTTC.